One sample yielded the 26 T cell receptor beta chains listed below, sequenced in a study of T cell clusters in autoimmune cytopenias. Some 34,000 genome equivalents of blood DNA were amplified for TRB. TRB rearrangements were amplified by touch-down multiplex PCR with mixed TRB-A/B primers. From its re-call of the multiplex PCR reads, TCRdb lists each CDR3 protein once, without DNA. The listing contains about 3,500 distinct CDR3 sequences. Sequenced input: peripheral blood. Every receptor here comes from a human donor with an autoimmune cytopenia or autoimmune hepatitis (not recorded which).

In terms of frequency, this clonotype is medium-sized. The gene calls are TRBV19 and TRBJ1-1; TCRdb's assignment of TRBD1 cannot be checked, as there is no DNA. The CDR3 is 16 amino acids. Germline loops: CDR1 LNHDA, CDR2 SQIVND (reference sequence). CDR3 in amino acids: CASSIDPRETWTEAFF.

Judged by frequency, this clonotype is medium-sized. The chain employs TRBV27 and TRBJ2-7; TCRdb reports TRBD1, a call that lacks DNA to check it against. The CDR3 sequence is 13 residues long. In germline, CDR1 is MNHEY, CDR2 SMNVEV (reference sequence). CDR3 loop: CASSRVGPYEQYF.

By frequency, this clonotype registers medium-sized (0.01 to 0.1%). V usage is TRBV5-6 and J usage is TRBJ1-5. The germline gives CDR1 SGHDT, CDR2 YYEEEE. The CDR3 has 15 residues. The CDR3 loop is CASSLGLGGMQPQHF.

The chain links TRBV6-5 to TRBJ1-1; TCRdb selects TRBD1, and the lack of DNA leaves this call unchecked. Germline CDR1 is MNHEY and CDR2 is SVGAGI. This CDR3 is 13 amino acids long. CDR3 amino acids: CASSVGGGAEAFF.

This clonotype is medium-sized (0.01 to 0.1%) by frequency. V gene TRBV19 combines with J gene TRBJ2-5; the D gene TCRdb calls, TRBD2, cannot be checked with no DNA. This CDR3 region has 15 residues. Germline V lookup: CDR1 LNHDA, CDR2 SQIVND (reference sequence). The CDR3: CASSLAGGGLETQYF.

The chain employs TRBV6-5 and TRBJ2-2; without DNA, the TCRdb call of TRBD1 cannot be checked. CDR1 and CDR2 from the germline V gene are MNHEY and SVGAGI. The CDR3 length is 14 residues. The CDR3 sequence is CASSMTGDMGELFF.

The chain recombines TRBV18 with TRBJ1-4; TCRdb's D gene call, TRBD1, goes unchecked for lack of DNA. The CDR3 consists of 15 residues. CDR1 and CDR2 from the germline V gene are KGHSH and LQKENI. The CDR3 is CASSRGQGAREKLFF. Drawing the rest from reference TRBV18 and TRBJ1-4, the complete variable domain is NAGVMQNPRHLVRRRGQEARLRCSPMKGHSHVYWYRQLPEEGLKFMVYLQKENIIDESGMPKERFSAEFPKEGPSILRIQQVVRGDSAAYFCASSRGQGAREKLFFGSGTQLSVL.

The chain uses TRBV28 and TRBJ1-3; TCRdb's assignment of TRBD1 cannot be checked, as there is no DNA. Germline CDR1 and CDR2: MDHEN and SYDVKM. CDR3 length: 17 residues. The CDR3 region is CASTLGMAGGSGNTIYF.

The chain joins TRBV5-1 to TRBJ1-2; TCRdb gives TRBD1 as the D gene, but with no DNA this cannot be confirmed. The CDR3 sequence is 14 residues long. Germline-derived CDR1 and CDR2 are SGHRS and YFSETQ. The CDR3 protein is CASRYRTANYGYTF.

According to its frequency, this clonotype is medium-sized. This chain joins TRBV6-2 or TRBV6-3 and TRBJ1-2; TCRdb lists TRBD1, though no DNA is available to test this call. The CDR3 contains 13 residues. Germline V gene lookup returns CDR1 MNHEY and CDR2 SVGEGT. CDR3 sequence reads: CASNLGTGDGYTF.

The CDR3 reads CATTLTSGGFLGSETQYF. The rearrangement uses TRBV24-1 and TRBJ2-5; TCRdb designates TRBD2, a call that cannot be tested without DNA. Germline loops: CDR1 KGHDR, CDR2 SFDVKD. There are 18 residues in the CDR3.

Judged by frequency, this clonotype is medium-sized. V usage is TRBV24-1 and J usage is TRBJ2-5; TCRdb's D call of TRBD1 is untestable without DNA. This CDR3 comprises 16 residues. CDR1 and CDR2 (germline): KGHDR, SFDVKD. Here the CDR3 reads CATSDASGGGGETQYF.

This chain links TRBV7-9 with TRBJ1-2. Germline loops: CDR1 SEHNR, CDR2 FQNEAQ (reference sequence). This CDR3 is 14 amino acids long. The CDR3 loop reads CASSLSSSLYGYTF. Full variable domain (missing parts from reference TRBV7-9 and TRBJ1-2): DTGVSQNPRHKITKRGQNVTFRCDPISEHNRLYWYRQTLGQGPEFLTYFQNEAQLEKSRLLSDRFSAERPKGSFSTLEIQRTEQGDSAMYLCASSLSSSLYGYTFGSGTRLTVV.

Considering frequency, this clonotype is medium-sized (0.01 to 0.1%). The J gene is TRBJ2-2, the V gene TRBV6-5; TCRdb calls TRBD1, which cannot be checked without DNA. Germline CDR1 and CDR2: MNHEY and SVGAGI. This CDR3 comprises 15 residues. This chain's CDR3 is CASSYFRQGAGELFF.

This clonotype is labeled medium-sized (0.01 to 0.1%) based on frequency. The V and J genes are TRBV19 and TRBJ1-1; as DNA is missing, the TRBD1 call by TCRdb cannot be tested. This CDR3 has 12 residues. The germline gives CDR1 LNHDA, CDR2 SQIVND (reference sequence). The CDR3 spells CASSISQGKAFF. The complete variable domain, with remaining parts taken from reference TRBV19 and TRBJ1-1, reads DGGITQSPKYLFRKEGQNVTLSCEQNLNHDAMYWYRQDPGQGLRLIYYSQIVNDFQKGDIAEGYSVSREKKESFPLTVTSAQKNPTAFYLCASSISQGKAFFGQGTRLTVV.

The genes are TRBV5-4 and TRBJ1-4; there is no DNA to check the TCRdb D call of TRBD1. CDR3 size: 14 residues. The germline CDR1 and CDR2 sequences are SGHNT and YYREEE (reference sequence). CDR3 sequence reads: CASSLGQGNEKLFF.

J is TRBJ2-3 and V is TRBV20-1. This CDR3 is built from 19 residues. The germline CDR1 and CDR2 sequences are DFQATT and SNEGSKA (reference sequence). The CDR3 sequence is CSARDRSGVATGFTDTQYF.

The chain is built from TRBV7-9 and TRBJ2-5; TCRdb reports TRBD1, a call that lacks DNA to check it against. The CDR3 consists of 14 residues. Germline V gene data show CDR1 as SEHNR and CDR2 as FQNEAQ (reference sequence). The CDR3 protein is CASSLRTVQETQYF. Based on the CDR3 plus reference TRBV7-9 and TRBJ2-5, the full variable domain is DTGVSQNPRHKITKRGQNVTFRCDPISEHNRLYWYRQTLGQGPEFLTYFQNEAQLEKSRLLSDRFSAERPKGSFSTLEIQRTEQGDSAMYLCASSLRTVQETQYFGPGTRLLVL.

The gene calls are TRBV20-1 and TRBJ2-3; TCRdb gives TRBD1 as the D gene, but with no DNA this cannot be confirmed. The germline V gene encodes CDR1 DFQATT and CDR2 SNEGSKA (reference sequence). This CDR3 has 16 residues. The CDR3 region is CSASPRGGGTPDTQYF.

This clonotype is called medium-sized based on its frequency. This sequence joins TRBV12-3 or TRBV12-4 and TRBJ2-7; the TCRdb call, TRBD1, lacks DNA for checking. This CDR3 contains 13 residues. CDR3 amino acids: CASSLDSPYEQYF.

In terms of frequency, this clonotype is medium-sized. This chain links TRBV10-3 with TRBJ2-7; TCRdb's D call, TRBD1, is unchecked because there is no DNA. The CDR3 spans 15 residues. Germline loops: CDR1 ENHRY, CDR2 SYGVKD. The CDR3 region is CAISEMTGGRYEQYF.

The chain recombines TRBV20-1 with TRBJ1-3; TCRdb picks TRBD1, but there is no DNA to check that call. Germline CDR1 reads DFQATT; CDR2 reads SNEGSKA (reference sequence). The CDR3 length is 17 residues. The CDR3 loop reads CSARLYLQGFSGNTIYF.

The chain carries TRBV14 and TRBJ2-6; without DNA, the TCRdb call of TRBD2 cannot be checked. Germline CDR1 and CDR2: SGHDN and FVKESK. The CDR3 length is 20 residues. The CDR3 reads CASSQRGPSYPSSGANVLTF.

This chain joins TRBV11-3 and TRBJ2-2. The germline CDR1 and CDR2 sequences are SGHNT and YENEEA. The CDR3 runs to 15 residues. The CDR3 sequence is CASSFSRTNTGELFF.

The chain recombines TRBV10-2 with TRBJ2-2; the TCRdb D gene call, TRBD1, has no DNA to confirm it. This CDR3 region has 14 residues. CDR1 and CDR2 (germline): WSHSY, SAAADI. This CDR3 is CASSEGGAAGELFF.

The CDR3 spells CASSLAWGGQETQYF. The V gene is TRBV7-6, the J gene TRBJ2-5; the TCRdb D gene call, TRBD1, has no DNA to confirm it. Per germline, CDR1 SGHVS and CDR2 FNYEAQ. This CDR3 comprises 15 residues.